Detailed here is one T cell receptor beta chain. The sample originates from a study of blood T cell repertoires in COVID-19. Profiled with immunoSEQ multiplex PCR; TCRdb holds only in-frame clones, not every one. The sample holds roughly 200,000 clones, roughly four fifths seen once. Between the trimmed V and J ends, which lost 2 bases and 5 bases, there was a span of 12 bases. Germline CDR1 and CDR2: SGHAT and FQNNGV. CDR3 length: 14 residues. Sequenced input: peripheral blood. The chain is built from TRBV11-2 and TRBJ1-2, with a tentative D call TRBD1 (6 bases). The TCR was taken from a man aged 50 or older who had recovered from COVID-19. This CDR3 is CASSLQGYVYGYTF. CDR3 coding DNA: TGTGCCAGCAGCTTACAGGGGTACGTTTATGGCTACACCTTC.